The present T cell receptor beta chain was sequenced within a study of OX40 agonist ivuxolimab in advanced cancers. Study-wide context: A male proportion of about 80% was recorded, with mean age around 64 years and range about 23 to 80.

The repertoire was sequenced with immunoSEQ multiplex PCR; TCRdb's copy has only in-frame clones and lacks some. The sample carries about 21,000 clones, 74% recorded once. V shed 4 bases and J shed 3 bases, with 13 bases lying between them. CDR3 size: 14 residues. Germline CDR1 is SGHDT and CDR2 is YYEEEE. The sequenced sample was CD4+ or CD8+ T cells sorted from blood, obtained in a trial of the OX40 agonist ivuxolimab. The chain is built from TRBV5-6 and TRBJ1-2, with unresolved D. The receptor was isolated from an adult with an advanced solid tumor such as melanoma, head and neck, liver or kidney cancer. The CDR3 sequence: CASSLWLEDYGYTF. The CDR3 coding sequence is TGTGCCAGCAGCCTGTGGCTCGAGGACTATGGCTACACCTTC.